This T cell receptor (beta chain) appears in the sequencing data of a study of liver allograft versus peripheral blood T cells (TCRdb year 2020). About the investigation overall: In liver transplant recipients, the study looked at T cell receptor repertoires in the peripheral blood and set them against the repertoires found within the transplanted livers.

Worth noting for this clonotype: The antigen this receptor binds is unknown. No base quality values were provided; no much bigger clone lies one nucleotide off.

Study-level results and caveats: T cell receptor repertoires inside liver allografts were reported to differ from those detected in peripheral blood.

The sequencer listed for this sample is Illumina MiSeq. TCRdb passed the public sequencing reads through fastp at Q25 and MiXCR, retaining productive beta sequences. For every CDR3 protein sequence, its rows merge into one entry that carries the most common genes and DNA. This sample comprises 8,500 to 9,500 distinct CDR3 sequences, about 20% of them detected only once. The ten largest clones take up 5% to 6.5% of the sample. This receptor was obtained from a human patient who had a liver transplant. Some T cells seen after a transplant may have their origin in the graft donor.

The CDR3 region: CASSLKRRSYEQYF. The DNA reads as follows: TGTGCCAGCAGCTTAAAACGGAGGTCCTACGAGCAGTACTTC. This chain is built from TRBV7-2 and TRBJ2-7; the D gene is perhaps TRBD2, on 5 matching bases. Trimming at the junction amounts to 2 bases on V and 1 base on J, and the germline ends lie 9 bases apart. Inclusive of the bounding cysteine and phenylalanine, the CDR3 is 14 residues long. Of the read, only the CDR3 DNA is kept; its 42 bases are in frame from base 1. Taken from the germline V gene, the CDR1 and CDR2 loops are SGHTA and FQGNSA.